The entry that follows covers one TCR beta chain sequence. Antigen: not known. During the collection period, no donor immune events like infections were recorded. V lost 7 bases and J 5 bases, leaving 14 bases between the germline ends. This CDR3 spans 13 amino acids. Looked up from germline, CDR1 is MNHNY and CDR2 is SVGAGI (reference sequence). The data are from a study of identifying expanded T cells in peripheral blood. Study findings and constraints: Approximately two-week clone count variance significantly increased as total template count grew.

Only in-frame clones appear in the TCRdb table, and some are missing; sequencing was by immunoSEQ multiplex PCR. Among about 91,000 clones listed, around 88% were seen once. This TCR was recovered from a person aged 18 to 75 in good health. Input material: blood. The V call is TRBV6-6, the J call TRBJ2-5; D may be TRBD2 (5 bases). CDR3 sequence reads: CASKAGILETQYF. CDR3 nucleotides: TGTGCCAGCAAGGCCGGGATCTTGGAGACCCAGTACTTC.